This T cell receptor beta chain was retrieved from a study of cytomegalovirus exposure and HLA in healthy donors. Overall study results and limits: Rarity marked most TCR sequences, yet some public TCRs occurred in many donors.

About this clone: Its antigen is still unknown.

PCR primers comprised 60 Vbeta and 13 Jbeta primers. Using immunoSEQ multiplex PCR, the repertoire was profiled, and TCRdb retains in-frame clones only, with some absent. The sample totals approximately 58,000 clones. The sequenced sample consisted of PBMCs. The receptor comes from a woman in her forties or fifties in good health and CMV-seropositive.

In DNA form, the CDR3 reads TGTGCCAGCAGCCACACTTTAGCGGGAGTTGACGAGCAGTACTTC. Its translation is CASSHTLAGVDEQYF. J is TRBJ2-7 and V is TRBV6-4, with 9 bases fitting TRBD2. V dropped 6 bases and J dropped 5; count of bases not matched to a gene: 11. The CDR3 extends over 15 amino acids. Germline V lookup: CDR1 MRHNA, CDR2 SNTAGT.